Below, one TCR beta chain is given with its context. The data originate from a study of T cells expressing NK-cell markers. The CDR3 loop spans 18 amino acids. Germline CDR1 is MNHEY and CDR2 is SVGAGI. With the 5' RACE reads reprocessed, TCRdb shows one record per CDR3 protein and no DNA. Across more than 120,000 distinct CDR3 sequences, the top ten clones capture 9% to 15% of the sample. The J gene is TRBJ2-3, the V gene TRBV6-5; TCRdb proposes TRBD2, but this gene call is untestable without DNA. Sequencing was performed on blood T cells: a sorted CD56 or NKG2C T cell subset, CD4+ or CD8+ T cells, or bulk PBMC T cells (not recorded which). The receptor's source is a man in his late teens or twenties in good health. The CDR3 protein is CASSYSPSGLAAEDTQYF.